This T cell receptor (beta chain) was found in a study of coeliac disease (dated by TCRdb to the early 2020s). In the study overall: Each coeliac patient fell into one of three classes: newly diagnosed active disease, refractory coeliac disease type I, or disease kept under control by a gluten-free diet. Because high-resolution HLA typing was not available, biased TRBV7-2 usage was examined as a proof of principle. Next-generation sequencing of rearranged TRB and TRG CDR3 regions was used on small intestinal lymphocyte fractions taken from coeliac and non-coeliac patients. The goal was to describe the TR repertoires of small intestinal T cells in active coeliac disease, in refractory type I coeliac disease, and in coeliac disease treated with a gluten-free diet. A total of some 30 patients took part in the full study: approximately 22 had serologically confirmed coeliac disease and 8 were controls with non-small intestinal disorders. Samples from some 27 subjects were successfully TRB sequenced, and these included around 24 paired samples of bulk unsorted intraepithelial and lamina propria cells.

The library was built by means of the immunoSEQ multiplex PCR assay. The TR loci were subjected to amplification by multiplexed PCR, for which V gene segments served as targets of the forward primers and J gene segments as targets of the reverse primers. The amplified CDR3 regions were sequenced using the Illumina HiSeq System. From the authors' description of their analysis: Closely related reads were merged with a nearest-neighbour algorithm so that PCR and sequencing errors were removed and data were collapsed into unique sequences. Each repertoire was summarised by clonality and by T cell density, with T cell density defined as TR molecules per amount of genomic DNA input. Public TRs were defined as CDR3 amino acid sequences in at least 80% of unsorted samples, then tested for differential abundance between coeliac and control samples. Every lamina propria sample was searched for matches to a list of a few hundred published gliadin-specific TRB sequences. Disease-group differences in clonality and density were tested with Kruskal-Wallis tests followed by Dunn post-tests. TCRdb took over this immuneACCESS table, retaining in-frame rearrangements with V and J assigned. Such tables are incomplete; in checked studies, under half of the missing clones stem from an unresolved V gene, and the remainder is unexplained. The V and J calls and clone size were taken over from that table, and D and trimming were inferred from the DNA. Across this sample there are about 6,500 clones, with about 71% seen only once. Under 7.5% of the sample is in the top ten clones.

Cells were frozen in aliquots of 500,000 to 550,000 in DMSO/FBS in liquid nitrogen, and a single aliquot from each fraction was used for sequencing. Endoscopy and small intestinal biopsy were performed in all 30 or so patients in the study. Lamina propria cells were released by collagenase digestion of the biopsy tissue remaining after intraepithelial cell isolation. Genomic DNA was extracted from frozen unsorted cell fractions with the Qiagen DNeasy blood extraction kit. Overall study results and their limits: TRB repertoires were found to be largely private, with most amino acid sequences unique to one sample, and no significant difference in V-gene usage was found between disease groups. Cross-contamination between compartments was possible, because separating intraepithelial cells from lamina propria cells did not produce high-purity fractions. Active coeliac intraepithelial and lamina propria samples had lower TRB and TRG repertoire clonality than controls, suggesting that diverse T cells were recruited. Published gliadin-specific TRB sequences were found in 9 of 18 coeliac lamina propria samples but in only 1 of 6 controls. The approach was considered by the authors to be unsuitable for unbiased detection of gliadin-specific T cells, as gliadin-specific T cells are scarce and rarely shared between patients.

The CDR3 spans 16 residues, from the cysteine through the phenylalanine. CDR3 DNA only is kept here, 48 bases in frame from base 1. CDR1 and CDR2, looked up from the germline V gene, are SGHNT and YENEEA. The trim is 2 bases for V and 7 bases for J, with a gap of 18 bases between the germline ends. As for this clone: Its antigen has not been determined. No base qualities exist here, and no much larger clone lies one base off it.

The origin of this receptor is a man aged 50 or older with active celiac disease. This chain joins TRBV11-3 to TRBJ2-1; no D segment can be confidently identified. The material sequenced was lamina propria lymphocytes from the gut. The cell subset or site label corresponds to: lamina propria cell (LPC) fraction of small intestinal biopsy. The CDR3 reads as follows: CASSLMWNPEWNEQFF. The DNA sequence reads TGTGCCAGCAGCTTAATGTGGAACCCGGAGTGGAATGAGCAGTTCTTC.